A selection of T cell receptor beta chains follows, all from one sample in a study of blood T cell repertoires in COVID-19. This table comes from immunoSEQ multiplex PCR, and its TCRdb copy is limited to in-frame clones, with some not included. The table records hundreds of thousands of clones, approximately 91% of them present only once. The material sequenced was PBMCs or T cells enriched from blood (not recorded which). The receptor source for this set is a woman in her forties who had recovered from COVID-19. Both conserved end residues are part of each CDR3. D genes are given only for firm matches. Size values are once, few and many counts, or a class for expanded clones, and some rows have none.

D,V,size,J,DNA,CDR3
TRBD1,TRBV19,NA,TRBJ1-3,TGTGCCAGTAGTATACAGGTCCAGGGGGCAACTGCTGCTGGAAACACCATATATTTT,CASSIQVQGATAAGNTIYF
TRBD2,TRBV19,NA,TRBJ2-7,TGTGCCGCGGGACTAGGCTTCGAGCAGTACTTC,CAAGLGFEQYF
NA,TRBV28,NA,TRBJ1-5,TGTGCCAGCAGTTCCGCGGGACGGGGCAATCAGCCCCAGCATTTT,CASSSAGRGNQPQHF
TRBD1,TRBV7-3,NA,TRBJ2-7,TGTGCCAGCAGCTTAACGGTTACAGGGGGCGAGCAGTACTTC,CASSLTVTGGEQYF
TRBD1,TRBV28,once,TRBJ1-1,TGTGCCAGCAACCAGGGGGGACGGACTGAAGCTTTCTTT,CASNQGGRTEAFF
NA,TRBV7-3,NA,TRBJ2-5,TGTGCCAGCAGCTTATATGGGGCAAGTCTCCAAGAGACCCAGTACTTC,CASSLYGASLQETQYF
TRBD2,TRBV9,few,TRBJ2-1,TGTGCCAGCAGCGTTAGTCTAGCGGCTTACAATGAGCAGTTCTTC,CASSVSLAAYNEQFF
TRBD1,TRBV2,NA,TRBJ2-7,TGTGCCAGCAGTAGGGACAGGGTCACCGAGCAGTACTTC,CASSRDRVTEQYF
NA,TRBV24-1,NA,TRBJ2-6,TGTGCCACCAGTGACCCTCGGGGGGCCAACGTCCTGACTTTC,CATSDPRGANVLTF
TRBD1,TRBV25-1,NA,TRBJ2-7,TGTGCCAGCAGACTGACAGGGATGTACGAGCAGTACTTC,CASRLTGMYEQYF
TRBD2,TRBV19,NA,TRBJ2-1,TGTGCCAGTAGTGGAGCGGGAGCCTACAATGAGCAGTTCTTC,CASSGAGAYNEQFF
NA,TRBV2,NA,TRBJ2-3,TGTGCCAGCAGTGAAAAGGTGGACTACACAGATACGCAGTATTTT,CASSEKVDYTDTQYF
NA,TRBV7-8,NA,TRBJ2-3,TGTGCCAGCAACCTACAGGGAATTGACTTGGATACGCAGTATTTT,CASNLQGIDLDTQYF
TRBD1,TRBV3-1/TRBV3-2,NA,TRBJ1-5,TGTGCCACGCAGCCGGGACAGGGGGAAAGGAGCAATCAGCCCCAGCATTTT,CATQPGQGERSNQPQHF
NA,TRBV19,NA,TRBJ2-5,TGTGCCAGTAAAATTTGGGACTTGGGGCAAGAGACCCAGTACTTC,CASKIWDLGQETQYF